This TCR beta chain was profiled in a study of blood T cell repertoires in COVID-19. TCRdb keeps only in-frame clones here, not all; method: immunoSEQ multiplex PCR. The profile covers some 96,000 clones, with roughly nine tenths appearing a single time and about 1.7% taken by the ten largest. Trimming cost V 6 bases and J 9 bases, with 15 bases left between them. CDR3 size: 13 residues. This clone was seen only once. J is TRBJ1-5 and V is TRBV12-3 or TRBV12-4; D possibly corresponds to TRBD1 (5 bases). This receptor was identified in a man aged 55 to 70 with acute or convalescent COVID-19. Sequencing was carried out using peripheral blood. CDR3 nucleotide sequence: TGTGCCAGCAGCTTACAGGCTTTGGGGCCCCAGCATTTT. This translates into CASSLQALGPQHF.